The TCR beta chain under discussion was sequenced for a study of radiation and T cells in renal cell carcinoma (TCRdb year 2020). For context, the study as a whole: The samples were obtained from a clinical trial, where primary renal cell carcinomas were treated with 15 Gy stereotactic body radiation therapy and then removed by nephrectomy 4 weeks afterward. TCR beta sequencing covered 50 to 55 samples in total, comprising around 26 tumors and about 27 peripheral blood samples. A total of 3.5 million to 4.5 million unique CDR3 nucleotide sequences, encoding roughly 2.7 million unique CDR3 amino acid sequences, were found across all 50 or so samples.

As concerns this clone: This clone's antigen is unknown. Base qualities were left out, and no much larger clone turns up one base away.

Study-level results and caveats: Because pretreatment tumor biopsies were not available, the study could not determine whether clonotypes were already present within the tumor at baseline. With a single-armed trial design, the study had no way to address how radiation dose or scheduling affects the TCR repertoire. An increase in top tumor clonotypes in blood was observed from baseline to 2 weeks post-radiation, followed by contraction by 4 weeks, which was taken to suggest transient expansion of tumor-resident clones. Changes in the blood repertoire were not tracked past 4 weeks after treatment.

The CDR3, cysteine through phenylalanine, is 10 amino acids long. Just CDR3 DNA is preserved here, 30 bases in frame from base 1. CDR1 and CDR2 were assigned from the germline V gene as SNHLY and FYNNEI. The junction shows trimming of 11 bases on V and 3 bases on J, plus 7 bases between the germline ends. This sample's time point label indicates: blood 2 weeks post-SBRT. Read against the paper, the sample's treatment or condition label means: 15 Gy SBRT to primary tumor, nephrectomy 4 weeks later. To track tumor-enriched clonotypes, serial peripheral blood was sampled from radiation-treated patients at baseline and at 2 weeks and 4 weeks after SBRT. Every patient's renal cell carcinoma showed clear cell pathology. The QIAamp DNA Blood Mini Kit (Qiagen) was used to prepare genomic DNA for TCR sequencing. Samples were included in the analyses only if all quality control checks were passed. Following the manufacturer's recommendations, the immunoSEQ kit was used to generate TCR beta libraries from genomic DNA. Library preparation used a first multiplex PCR with proprietary primers, then a second PCR adding unique barcodes, with bead cleanups after each round. A positive control reaction and a negative control reaction, both provided in the kit, were run with every batch of samples. The final libraries were assessed on an Agilent 4200 TapeStation D1000 ScreenTape, pooled by volume, and quantified by qPCR. Sequencing was performed on an Illumina NextSeq500 using a MidOutput 150-cycle cartridge, with 156 Read1 cycles, 15 Index1 cycles, and the kit custom primers. The pooled library was loaded at about 1 pM, with a roughly 20% PhiX control spiked in. In the paper's pipeline: Vendor-processed data were analyzed in R, and a clonotype was defined as all T cells sharing the same CDR3 nucleotide sequence. In the clone abundance analyses, frequencies were normalized to the 10,000 most abundant clones in each sample. Public T cell clones, which averaged fewer than five per sample, were removed prior to analysis. Tumor-enriched clonotypes and baseline blood-enriched clonotypes were defined as those with an abundance difference of at least 32-fold between compartments. A beta-binomial differential abundance model was used to identify clonotypes that expanded or contracted between blood time points. The Baroni-Urbani and Buser coefficient was used to measure tumor-blood repertoire similarity, and groups were compared with two-tailed Wilcoxon tests in R. The table was pulled from immuneACCESS by TCRdb, which kept in-frame rearrangements only. Such tables lose some clones; where checked, under half of the loss comes from unresolved V genes, and the rest has no known cause. The DNA gave D and trimming, while V, J and clone size come from that table. The sample table holds about 120,000 clones, of which approximately 75% were seen once. The top ten hold 1.9% of the sample.

The TCR originated in an older woman with renal cell carcinoma. The chain employs TRBV2 and TRBJ1-2, with the D gene too uncertain to name. Sequences were derived from blood, sampled from a patient whose treatment included radiotherapy and nephrectomy. The DNA sequence follows: TGTGCCGGCGGGGACTATGGCTACACCTTC. This is translated as CAGGDYGYTF. Where the CDR3 stops, the reference TRBV2 and TRBJ1-2 genes take over; the full variable domain is EPEVTQTPSHQVTQMGQEVILRCVPISNHLYFYWYRQILGQKVEFLVSFYNNEISEKSEIFDDQFSVERPDGSNFTLKIRSTKLEDSAMYFCAGGDYGYTFGSGTRLTVV.